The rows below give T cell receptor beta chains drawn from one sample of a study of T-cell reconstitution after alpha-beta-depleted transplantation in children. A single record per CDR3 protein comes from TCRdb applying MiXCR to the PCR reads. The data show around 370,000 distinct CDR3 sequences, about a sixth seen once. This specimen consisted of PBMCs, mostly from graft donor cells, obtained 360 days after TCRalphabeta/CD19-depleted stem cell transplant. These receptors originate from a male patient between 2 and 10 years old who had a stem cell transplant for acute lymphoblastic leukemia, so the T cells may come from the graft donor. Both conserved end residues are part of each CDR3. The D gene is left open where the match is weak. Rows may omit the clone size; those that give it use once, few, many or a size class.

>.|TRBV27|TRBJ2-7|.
TGTGCCAGCAGCCGAGAAGGGCGGTACCCCTACGAGCAGTACTTC
CASSREGRYPYEQYF
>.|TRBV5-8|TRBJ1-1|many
TGTGCCAGCAGCTTGGCGAGGCGCACCTTCAACACTGAAGCTTTCTTT
CASSLARRTFNTEAFF
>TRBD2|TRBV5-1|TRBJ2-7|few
TGCGCCAGCAGCTTGGCCCGGGGATTCAAGCGGGAGGGCTACGAGCAGTACTTC
CASSLARGFKREGYEQYF
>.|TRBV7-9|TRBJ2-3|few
TGTGCCACCGGGACCCTTCGCACAGATACGCAGTATTTT
CATGTLRTDTQYF
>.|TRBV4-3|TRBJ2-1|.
TGCGCCAGCAGCCAAGAACCCACGGGCAGGGGAAATGAGCAGTTCTTC
CASSQEPTGRGNEQFF
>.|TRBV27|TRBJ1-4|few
TGTGCCAGCAGTCCCCGATTGACAGATAATGAAAAACTGTTTTTT
CASSPRLTDNEKLFF
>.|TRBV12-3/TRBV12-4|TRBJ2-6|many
TGTGCCAGCAGTCCAAGAGCGGGGGCCAACGTCCTGACTTTC
CASSPRAGANVLTF
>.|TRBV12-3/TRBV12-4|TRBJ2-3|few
TGTGCCAGCAGTTTTGGTAACAGGGTCACAGATACGCAGTATTTT
CASSFGNRVTDTQYF
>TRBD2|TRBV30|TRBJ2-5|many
TGTGCCTGGAGTAGGGCTAGCGGGAGAGGAGAGACCCAGTACTTC
CAWSRASGRGETQYF
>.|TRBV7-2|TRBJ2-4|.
TGTGCCAGCAGCTTAGCTCAGGGGAGCATTCAGTACTTC
CASSLAQGSIQYF